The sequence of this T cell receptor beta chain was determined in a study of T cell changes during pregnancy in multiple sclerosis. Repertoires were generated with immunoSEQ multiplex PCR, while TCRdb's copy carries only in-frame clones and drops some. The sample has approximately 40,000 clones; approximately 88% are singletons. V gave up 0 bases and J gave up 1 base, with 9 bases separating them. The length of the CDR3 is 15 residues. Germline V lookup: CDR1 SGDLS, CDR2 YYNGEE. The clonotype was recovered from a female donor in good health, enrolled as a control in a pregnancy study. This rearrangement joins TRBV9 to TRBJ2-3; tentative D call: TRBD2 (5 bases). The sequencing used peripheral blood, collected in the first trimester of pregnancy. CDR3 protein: CASSVDIGGTDTQYF. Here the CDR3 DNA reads TGTGCCAGCAGCGTAGATATCGGGGGCACAGATACGCAGTATTTT.